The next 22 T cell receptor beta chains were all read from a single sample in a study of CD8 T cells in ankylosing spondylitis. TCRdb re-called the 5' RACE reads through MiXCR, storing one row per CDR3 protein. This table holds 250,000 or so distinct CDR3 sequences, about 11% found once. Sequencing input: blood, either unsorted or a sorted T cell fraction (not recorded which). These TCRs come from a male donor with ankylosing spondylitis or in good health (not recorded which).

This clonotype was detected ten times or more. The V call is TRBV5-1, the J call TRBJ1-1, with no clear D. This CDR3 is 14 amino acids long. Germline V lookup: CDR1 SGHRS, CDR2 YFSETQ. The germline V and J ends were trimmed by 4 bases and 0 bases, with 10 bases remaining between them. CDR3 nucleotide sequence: TGCGCCAGCAGCCCCCGGGCGATGAACACTGAAGCTTTCTTT. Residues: CASSPRAMNTEAFF.

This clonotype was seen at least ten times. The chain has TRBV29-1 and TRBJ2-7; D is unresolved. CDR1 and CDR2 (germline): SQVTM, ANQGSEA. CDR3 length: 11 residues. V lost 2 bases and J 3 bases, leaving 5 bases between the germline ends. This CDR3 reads CSVETGYEQYF. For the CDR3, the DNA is TGCAGCGTTGAAACGGGCTACGAGCAGTACTTC.

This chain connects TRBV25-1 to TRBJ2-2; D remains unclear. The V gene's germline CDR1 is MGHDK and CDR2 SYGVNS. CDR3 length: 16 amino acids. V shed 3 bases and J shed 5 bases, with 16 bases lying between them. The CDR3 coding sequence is TGTGCCAGCAGTGAGGATCGATCCGTGTTAACCGGGGAGCTGTTTTTT. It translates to CASSEDRSVLTGELFF. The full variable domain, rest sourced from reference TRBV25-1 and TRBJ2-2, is EADIYQTPRYLVIGTGKKITLECSQTMGHDKMYWYQQDPGMELHLIHYSYGVNSTEKGDLSSESTVSRIRTEHFPLTLESARPSHTSQYLCASSEDRSVLTGELFFGEGSRLTVL.

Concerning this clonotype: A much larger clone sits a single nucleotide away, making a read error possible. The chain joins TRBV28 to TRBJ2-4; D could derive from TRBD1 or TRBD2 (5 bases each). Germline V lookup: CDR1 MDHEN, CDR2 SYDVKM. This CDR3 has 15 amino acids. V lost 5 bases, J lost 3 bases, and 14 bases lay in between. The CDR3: CASSAVRGVKNIQYF. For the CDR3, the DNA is TGTGCCAGCAGTGCGGTCCGAGGGGTCAAAAACATTCAGTACTTC.

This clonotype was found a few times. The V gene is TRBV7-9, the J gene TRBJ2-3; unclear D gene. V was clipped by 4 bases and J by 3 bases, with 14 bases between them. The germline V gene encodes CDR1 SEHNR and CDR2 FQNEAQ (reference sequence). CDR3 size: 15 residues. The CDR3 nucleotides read TGTGCCAGCAGCTGGACGGGTGGCTCGACAGATACGCAGTATTTT. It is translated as CASSWTGGSTDTQYF.

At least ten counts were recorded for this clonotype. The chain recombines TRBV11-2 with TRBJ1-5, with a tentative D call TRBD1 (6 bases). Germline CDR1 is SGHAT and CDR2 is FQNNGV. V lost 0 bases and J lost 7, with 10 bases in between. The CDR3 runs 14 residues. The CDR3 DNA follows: TGTGCCAGCAGCTTAGACAGGGGAGCACAGCCCCAGCATTTT. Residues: CASSLDRGAQPQHF.

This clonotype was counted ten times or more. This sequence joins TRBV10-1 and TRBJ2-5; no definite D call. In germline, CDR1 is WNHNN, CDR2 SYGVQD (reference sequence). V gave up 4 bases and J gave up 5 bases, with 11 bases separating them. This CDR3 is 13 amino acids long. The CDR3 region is CASSGAPGETQYF. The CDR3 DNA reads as TGCGCCAGCAGTGGAGCGCCCGGGGAGACCCAGTACTTC.

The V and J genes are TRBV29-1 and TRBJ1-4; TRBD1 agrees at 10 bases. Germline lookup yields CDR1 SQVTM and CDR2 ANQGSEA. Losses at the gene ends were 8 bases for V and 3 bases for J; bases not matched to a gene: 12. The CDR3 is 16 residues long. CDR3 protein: CSFLARGTGANEKLFF. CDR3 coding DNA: TGCAGCTTCCTCGCCAGGGGGACAGGGGCTAATGAAAAACTGTTTTTT. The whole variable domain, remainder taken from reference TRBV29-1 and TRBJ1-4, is SAVISQKPSRDICQRGTSLTIQCQVDSQVTMMFWYRQQPGQSLTLIATANQGSEATYESGFVIDKFPISRPNLTFSTLTVSNMSPEDSSIYLCSFLARGTGANEKLFFGSGTQLSVL.

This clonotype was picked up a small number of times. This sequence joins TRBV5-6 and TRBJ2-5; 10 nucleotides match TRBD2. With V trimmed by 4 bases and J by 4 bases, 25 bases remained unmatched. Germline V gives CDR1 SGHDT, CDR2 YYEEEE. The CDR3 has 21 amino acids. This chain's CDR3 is CASSTSGKKRASGGVIETQYF. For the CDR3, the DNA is TGTGCCAGCAGCACCTCAGGGAAAAAACGAGCTAGCGGGGGTGTGATAGAGACCCAGTACTTC. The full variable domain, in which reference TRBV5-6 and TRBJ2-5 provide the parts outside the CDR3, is DAGVTQSPTHLIKTRGQQVTLRCSPKSGHDTVSWYQQALGQGPQFIFQYYEEEERQRGNFPDRFSGHQFPNYSSELNVNALLLGDSALYLCASSTSGKKRASGGVIETQYFGPGTRLLVL.

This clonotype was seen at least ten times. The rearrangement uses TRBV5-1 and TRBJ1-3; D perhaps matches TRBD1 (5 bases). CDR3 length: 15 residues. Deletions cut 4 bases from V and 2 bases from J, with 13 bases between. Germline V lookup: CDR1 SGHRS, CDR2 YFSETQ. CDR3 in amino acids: CASSDSGITGNTIYF. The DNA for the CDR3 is TGCGCCAGCAGCGATTCAGGGATAACTGGAAACACCATATATTTT.

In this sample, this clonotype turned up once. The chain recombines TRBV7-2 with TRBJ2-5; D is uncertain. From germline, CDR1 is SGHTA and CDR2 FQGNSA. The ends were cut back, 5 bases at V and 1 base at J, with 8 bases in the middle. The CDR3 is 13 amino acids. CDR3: CASSKEIQETQYF. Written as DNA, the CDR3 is TGTGCCAGCAGCAAGGAGATCCAAGAGACCCAGTACTTC.

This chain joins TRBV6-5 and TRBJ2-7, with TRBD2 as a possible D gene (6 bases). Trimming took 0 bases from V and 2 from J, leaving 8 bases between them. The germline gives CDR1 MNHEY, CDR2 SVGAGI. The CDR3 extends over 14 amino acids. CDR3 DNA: TGTGCCAGCAGTTACTCCGGGACTGCCTACGAGCAGTACTTC. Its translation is CASSYSGTAYEQYF.

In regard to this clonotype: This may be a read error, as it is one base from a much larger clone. In nucleotides, the CDR3 is TGTGCCACCAGCCCACGGGACACTCGAATTGGAAACACCATATATTTT. Its protein product is CATSPRDTRIGNTIYF. The J gene is TRBJ1-3, the V gene TRBV15, with D perhaps matching TRBD1 (6 bases). The CDR3 runs 16 residues. The germline gives CDR1 LNHNV, CDR2 YYDKDF (reference sequence). V lost 5 bases, J lost 3 bases, and 17 bases lay in between.

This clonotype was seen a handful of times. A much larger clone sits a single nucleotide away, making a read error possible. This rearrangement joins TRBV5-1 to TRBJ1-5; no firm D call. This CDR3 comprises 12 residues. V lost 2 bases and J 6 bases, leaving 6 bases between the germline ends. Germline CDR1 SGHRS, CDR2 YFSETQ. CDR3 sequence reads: CASSFEGQPQHF. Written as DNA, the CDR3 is TGCGCCAGCAGCTTCGAGGGTCAGCCCCAGCATTTT.

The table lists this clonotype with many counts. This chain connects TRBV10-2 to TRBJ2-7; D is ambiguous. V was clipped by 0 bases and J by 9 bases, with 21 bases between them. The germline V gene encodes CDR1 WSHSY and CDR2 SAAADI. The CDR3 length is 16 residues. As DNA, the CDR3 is TGCGCCAGCAGTGAGTCGATGGGCCCGTACCTGCGAGTGCAGTACTTC. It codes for CASSESMGPYLRVQYF.

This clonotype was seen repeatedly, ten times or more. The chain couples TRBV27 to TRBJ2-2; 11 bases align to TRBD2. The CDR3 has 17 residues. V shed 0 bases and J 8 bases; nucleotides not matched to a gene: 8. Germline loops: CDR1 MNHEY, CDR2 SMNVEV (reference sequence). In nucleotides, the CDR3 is TGTGCCAGCAGTTTATCCCCGGGACTAGCGGTTAGAGGGGAGCTGTTTTTT. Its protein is CASSLSPGLAVRGELFF.

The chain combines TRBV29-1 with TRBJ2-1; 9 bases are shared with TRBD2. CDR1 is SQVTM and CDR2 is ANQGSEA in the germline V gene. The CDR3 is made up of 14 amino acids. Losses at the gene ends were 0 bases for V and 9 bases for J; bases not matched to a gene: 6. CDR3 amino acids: CSVEDSGRFFEQFF. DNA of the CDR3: TGCAGCGTTGAAGACAGCGGGAGGTTCTTTGAGCAGTTCTTC.

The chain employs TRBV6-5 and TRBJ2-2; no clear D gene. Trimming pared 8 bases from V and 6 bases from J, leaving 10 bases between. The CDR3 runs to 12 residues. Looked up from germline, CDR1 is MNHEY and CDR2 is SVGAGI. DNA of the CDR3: TGTGCCAGCCGTTTCCGGGCCGGGGAGCTGTTTTTT. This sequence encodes CASRFRAGELFF.

CDR3 nucleotides: TGTGCCAGCAGTGAAAGGACGGCCGTAGTTGGCGAGCAGTACTTC. Its translation is CASSERTAVVGEQYF. The genes are TRBV2 and TRBJ2-7, with D hard to call. Germline lookup yields CDR1 SNHLY and CDR2 FYNNEI. This CDR3 spans 15 amino acids. V was cut by 2 bases and J by 6 bases, with 17 bases left in between. The whole variable domain, remainder taken from reference TRBV2 and TRBJ2-7, is EPEVTQTPSHQVTQMGQEVILRCVPISNHLYFYWYRQILGQKVEFLVSFYNNEISEKSEIFDDQFSVERPDGSNFTLKIRSTKLEDSAMYFCASSERTAVVGEQYFGPGTRLTVT.

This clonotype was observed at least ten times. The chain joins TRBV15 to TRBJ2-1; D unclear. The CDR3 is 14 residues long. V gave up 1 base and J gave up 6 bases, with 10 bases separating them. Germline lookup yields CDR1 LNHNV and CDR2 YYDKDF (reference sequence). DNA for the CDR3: TGTGCCACCAGCAGAGTGGTGAGTAGCAATGAGCAGTTCTTC. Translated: CATSRVVSSNEQFF.

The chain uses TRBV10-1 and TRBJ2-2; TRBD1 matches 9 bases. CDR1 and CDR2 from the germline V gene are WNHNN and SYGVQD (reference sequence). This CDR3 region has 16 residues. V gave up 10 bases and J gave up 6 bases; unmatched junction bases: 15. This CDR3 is CATSPADRGLAGELFF. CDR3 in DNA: TGCGCCACTTCCCCGGCGGACAGGGGTTTGGCCGGGGAGCTGTTTTTT.

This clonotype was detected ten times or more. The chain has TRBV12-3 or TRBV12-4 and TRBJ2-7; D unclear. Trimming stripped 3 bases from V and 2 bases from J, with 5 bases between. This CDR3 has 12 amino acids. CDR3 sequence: CASSFVPYEQYF. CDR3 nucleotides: TGTGCCAGCAGTTTTGTTCCCTACGAGCAGTACTTC.